Listed below are T cell receptor beta chains from one sample, sequenced in a study of T cell responses to AZD1222 COVID-19 vaccine. Clones were read by immunoSEQ multiplex PCR, and TCRdb kept only the in-frame ones, dropping some. There are around 94,000 clones in the sample; roughly 85% occur only once, and 4.5% lies in the top ten. Sequenced here: peripheral blood, sampled 28 days after the second AZD1222 dose. The receptor source for this set is an adult who received the AZD1222 COVID-19 vaccine. The CDR3 runs from the conserved cysteine through the conserved F or W. The D gene is left open where the match is weak. Size values are once, few and many counts, or a class for expanded clones, and some rows have none.

TRBV2	-	TRBJ2-2	-	TGTGCCAGCAGTGAATACCGGGACACCGGGGAGCTGTTTTTT	CASSEYRDTGELFF
TRBV28	-	TRBJ2-7	-	TGTGCCTGGGGCTATTCAGCCTACGAGCAGTACTTC	CAWGYSAYEQYF
TRBV30	TRBD2	TRBJ2-1	-	TGTGCCTGGAGGCCCCCAGCTAGCGGCAATGAGCAGTTCTTC	CAWRPPASGNEQFF
TRBV5-1	TRBD1	TRBJ2-7	-	TGCGCCAGCAACCGGGACAGAGTGTCCTACGAGCAGTACTTC	CASNRDRVSYEQYF
TRBV19	TRBD1	TRBJ1-1	-	TGTGCCAGCAGCAGGGGGGAGAACACTGAAGCTTTCTTT	CASSRGENTEAFF
TRBV3-1/TRBV3-2	-	TRBJ2-2	-	TGTGCCAGCAGCCAAGTCGAGGGGGAGCTGTTTTTT	CASSQVEGELFF
TRBV18	TRBD1	TRBJ1-2	-	TGTGCCAGCTCGCAGGGGGCGAATGGCTACACCTTC	CASSQGANGYTF
TRBV9	-	TRBJ2-5	-	TGTGCCAGCAGCGTGAGAGCATTGGGAATCCAAGAGACCCAGTACTTC	CASSVRALGIQETQYF
TRBV6-1	-	TRBJ2-7	-	TGTGCCAGCAGTGAAGTTGCAGACTCCTACGAGCAGTACTTC	CASSEVADSYEQYF
TRBV6-2/TRBV6-3	-	TRBJ2-3	few	TGTGCCAGCAGCCCGGGACATGGGCTGGATACGCAGTATTTT	CASSPGHGLDTQYF
TRBV19	TRBD2	TRBJ2-3	-	TGTGCCAGTAGTATAAGGCTAGCGGGCCGCACAGATACGCAGTATTTT	CASSIRLAGRTDTQYF
TRBV5-1	-	TRBJ2-3	-	TGCGCCAGCAGCTTGTTCGCTAGCACAGATACGCAGTATTTT	CASSLFASTDTQYF
TRBV5-1	-	TRBJ2-2	-	TGCGCCAGCAGCTTGGACACTGCGAACACCGGGGAGCTGTTTTTT	CASSLDTANTGELFF
TRBV18	-	TRBJ2-7	-	TGTGCCAGCTCACCTAGCTCCTACGAGCAGTACTTC	CASSPSSYEQYF
TRBV10-3	-	TRBJ1-1	-	TGTGCCATCAGTGTCTTGGGACATCTGAACACTGAAGCTTTCTTT	CAISVLGHLNTEAFF
TRBV7-8	TRBD2	TRBJ2-7	once	TGTGCCAGCAGCTTAGGGAGGACTAGCGGGGGGTCCTACGAGCAGTACTTC	CASSLGRTSGGSYEQYF
TRBV7-3	-	TRBJ2-1	-	TGTGCCAGCAGCCGACAGGCGGGTGGGAATGAGCAGTTCTTC	CASSRQAGGNEQFF
TRBV27	-	TRBJ1-4	-	TGTGCCAGCAGTTTAACTCCCCCTTTCGGGGGTAATGAAAAACTGTTTTTT	CASSLTPPFGGNEKLFF
TRBV6-2/TRBV6-3	-	TRBJ2-7	once	TGTGCCAGCAGTTACTCTCTTGAGCAGTACTTC	CASSYSLEQYF
TRBV30	-	TRBJ2-2	-	TGTGCCTGGAGTGTACTAACAGGGGGGGCCGGGGAGCTGTTTTTT	CAWSVLTGGAGELFF
TRBV13	-	TRBJ2-5	-	TGTGCCAGCAGCCTAGGAGGGGGCCCAGAGACCCAGTACTTC	CASSLGGGPETQYF
TRBV11-2	TRBD1	TRBJ2-7	-	TGTGCCAGCAGCGGCAACAGGGACAGCTACGAGCAGTACTTC	CASSGNRDSYEQYF
TRBV3-1/TRBV3-2	TRBD1	TRBJ1-6	-	TGTGCCAGCAGCCAGGATCCGACAGGGTCGGGATCACCCCTCCACTTT	CASSQDPTGSGSPLHF
TRBV25-1	-	TRBJ2-7	-	TGTGCCAGCAGTGATCTGGGGGCCTACGAGCAGTACTTC	CASSDLGAYEQYF
TRBV7-2	-	TRBJ2-3	few	TGTGCCAGCAGCTTAGGGTTAGCGCCAGATACGCAGTATTTT	CASSLGLAPDTQYF
TRBV7-2	-	TRBJ1-2	-	TGTGCCAGCAGCTTAGAGGTGGGGGGACCTAACTATGGCTACACCTTC	CASSLEVGGPNYGYTF
TRBV28	TRBD2	TRBJ2-3	-	TGTGCCAGCAGTTCGGGACTAGCGGGAGGGGGCACAGATACGCAGTATTTT	CASSSGLAGGGTDTQYF
TRBV28	TRBD1	TRBJ2-6	-	TGTGCCAGCTCCCCTTTAGGGGGCAGCTCTGGGGCCAACGTCCTGACTTTC	CASSPLGGSSGANVLTF
TRBV7-8	-	TRBJ1-1	-	TGTGCCAGCAGCCGTTGGGGCACTGAAGCTTTCTTT	CASSRWGTEAFF